This T cell receptor beta chain is drawn from a study of T cell repertoires in cytomegalovirus infection. Note on this clonotype: What it recognizes is unknown.

MiXCR was run by TCRdb on the reads, yielding one entry per CDR3 protein. This sample has 400,000 to 550,000 distinct CDR3 sequences; around 10% occur once, and the top ten carry 10%. General study points: It was HLA-C-restricted CMV-specific TCR beta clonotypes that dominated the response ex vivo.

Material for sequencing was PBMCs. The sequence was collected from a human donor in good health (CMV status not recorded). Some clones in this sample may be carry-over from other donors' samples.

CDR3 amino acids: CATSYRDTQYF. Here the CDR3 DNA reads TGTGCCACCAGCTACAGGGACACGCAGTATTTT. The J gene is TRBJ2-3, the V gene TRBV24-1; D is possibly TRBD1 (6 bases). The V and J ends lost 7 bases and 9 bases respectively, with 10 bases between them. The CDR3 extends over 11 amino acids. Germline V gene data show CDR1 as KGHDR and CDR2 as SFDVKD.